The 2 T cell receptor beta chains reported below all come from one sample, sequenced in a study of identical twins. Via MiXCR, TCRdb re-called the 5' RACE reads, giving one row per CDR3 protein. The sample contains some 270,000 distinct CDR3 sequences, approximately 8.3% of which appear only once. These data were also reused for a study on yellow fever vaccine responses in identical twins.

Sequenced: CD8+ T cells sorted from blood. The source is a woman under 30 in good health.

This clonotype was seen more than once but under ten times. The chain uses TRBV20-1 and TRBJ2-1; TRBD2 matches at 11 bases. This CDR3 has 13 amino acids. The junction had 3 bases not matched to a gene; V was cut back by 6 bases and J by 5 bases. Germline values: CDR1 DFQATT, CDR2 SNEGSKA (reference sequence). In DNA, the CDR3 is TGCAGTGCGAGGACTAGCGGGCACAATGAGCAGTTCTTC. Translating gives CSARTSGHNEQFF.

Ten or more counts support this clonotype. In nucleotides, the CDR3 is TGCAGTGCTAGAGATGGTAGTGGGGACTACAATGAGCAGTTCTTC. Protein product: CSARDGSGDYNEQFF. The V call is TRBV20-1, the J call TRBJ2-1; D gene unclear. Trimming cost V 0 bases and J 3 bases, with 12 bases left between them. CDR3 length equals 15 residues. Germline V CDR1 and CDR2: DFQATT, SNEGSKA (reference sequence).